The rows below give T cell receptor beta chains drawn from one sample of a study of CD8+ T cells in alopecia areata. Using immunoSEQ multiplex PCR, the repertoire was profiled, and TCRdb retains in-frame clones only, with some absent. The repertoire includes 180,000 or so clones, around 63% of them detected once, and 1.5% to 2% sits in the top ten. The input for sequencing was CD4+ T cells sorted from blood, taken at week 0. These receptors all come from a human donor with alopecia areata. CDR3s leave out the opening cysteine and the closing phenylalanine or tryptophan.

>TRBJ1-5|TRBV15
ATSRVARSPDQPQH
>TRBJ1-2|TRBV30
AWSVRGNYGYT
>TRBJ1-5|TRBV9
ASSVEAHDQPQH
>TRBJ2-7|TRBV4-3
ASSQGTADYEQY
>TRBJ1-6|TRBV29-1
SVGTGANSPLH
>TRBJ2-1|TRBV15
ATSRDRSGSEQF
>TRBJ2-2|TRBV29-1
SVAGVNTGELF
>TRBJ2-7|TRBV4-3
ASSEGLESDYEQY
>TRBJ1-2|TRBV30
AWSKNLTRINYGYT
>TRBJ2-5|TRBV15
ATSNYGETQY
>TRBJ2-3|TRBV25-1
ASSDSPTDRGPDTQY
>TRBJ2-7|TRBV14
ASSLGTRHYEQY
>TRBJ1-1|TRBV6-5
ASGPDGKPNTEAF
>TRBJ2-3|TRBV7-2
ASSSGLAGDTQY
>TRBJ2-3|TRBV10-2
ASRVQASTDTQY
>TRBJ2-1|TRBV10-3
AISESTRLFANEQF
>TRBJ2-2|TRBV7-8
ASSIRDPNTGELF
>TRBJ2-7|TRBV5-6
ASSSDRGYEQY
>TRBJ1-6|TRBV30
AWSPGTVNSPLH
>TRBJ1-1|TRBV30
AWRIGQGGVGTEAF
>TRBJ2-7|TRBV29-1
SVEDRGRGHYEQY
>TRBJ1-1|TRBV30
ARTVNTEAF
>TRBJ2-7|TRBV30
AWSATSYEQY
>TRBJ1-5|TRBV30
ALGDGGVQPQH
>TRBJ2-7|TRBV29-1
SVGGQGFYEQY
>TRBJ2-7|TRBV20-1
SAQQGNEQY
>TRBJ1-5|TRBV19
ASSLYQANQPQH
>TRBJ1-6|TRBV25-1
ASSDFPGQGASNSPLH
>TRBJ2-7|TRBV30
AWGGRAYEQY
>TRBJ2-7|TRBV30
AWSLLIGEQY
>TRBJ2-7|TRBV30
AWSTAAEQY
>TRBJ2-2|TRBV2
ASSRTGELF